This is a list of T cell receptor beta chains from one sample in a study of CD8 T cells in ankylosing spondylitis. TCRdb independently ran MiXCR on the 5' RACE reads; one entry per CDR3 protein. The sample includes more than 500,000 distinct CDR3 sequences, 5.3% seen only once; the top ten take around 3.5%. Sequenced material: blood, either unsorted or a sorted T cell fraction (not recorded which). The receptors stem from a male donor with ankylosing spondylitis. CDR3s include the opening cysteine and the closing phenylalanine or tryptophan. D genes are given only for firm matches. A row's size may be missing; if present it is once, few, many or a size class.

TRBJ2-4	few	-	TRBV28	CASSSWRDVHTLAKNIQYF	TGTGCCAGCAGTTCGTGGCGGGATGTACATACCCTAGCCAAAAACATTCAGTACTTC
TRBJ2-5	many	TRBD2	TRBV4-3	CASSQNVAGEIEETQYF	TGCGCCAGCAGCCAAAACGTAGCGGGGGAAATTGAAGAGACCCAGTACTTC
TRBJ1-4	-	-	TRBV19	CASSISGAEKLFF	TGTGCCAGTAGTATATCAGGGGCTGAAAAACTGTTTTTT
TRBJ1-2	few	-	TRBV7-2	CASSPSPGRGGYTF	TGTGCCAGCAGCCCATCGCCAGGGCGAGGCGGCTACACCTTC
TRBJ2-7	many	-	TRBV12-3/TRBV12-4	CASSLYEGEYEQYF	TGTGCCAGCAGTTTATACGAGGGGGAGTACGAGCAGTACTTC
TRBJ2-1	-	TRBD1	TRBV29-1	CSVEGQGASNEQFF	TGCAGCGTTGAGGGACAGGGGGCGTCCAATGAGCAGTTCTTC
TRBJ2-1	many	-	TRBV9	CASSSSAKPYNEQFF	TGTGCCAGCAGCAGCAGCGCCAAGCCCTACAATGAGCAGTTCTTC
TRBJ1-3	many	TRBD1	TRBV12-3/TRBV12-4	CASSSYRGKGNTIYF	TGTGCCAGCAGTTCCTACAGGGGGAAGGGAAACACCATATATTTT
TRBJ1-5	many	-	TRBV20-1	CSARGPTGGYSNQPQHF	TGCAGTGCTAGAGGGCCTACTGGGGGATATAGCAATCAGCCCCAGCATTTT
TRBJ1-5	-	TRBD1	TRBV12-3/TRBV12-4	CASSPGTGAEYNQPQHF	TGTGCCTCGTCCCCCGGGACAGGCGCGGAATACAATCAGCCCCAGCATTTT
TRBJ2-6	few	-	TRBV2	CASSEEGTGANVLTF	TGTGCCAGCAGTGAAGAAGGGACTGGGGCCAACGTCCTGACTTTC
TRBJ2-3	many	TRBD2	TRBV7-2	CASSSILAAPDTQYF	TGTGCCAGCAGCTCCATCCTAGCGGCGCCAGATACGCAGTATTTT
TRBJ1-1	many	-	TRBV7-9	CASSLALVGTEAFF	TGTGCCAGCAGCTTGGCGCTGGTGGGTACTGAAGCTTTCTTT
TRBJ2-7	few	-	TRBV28	CASSSLRWGRLDEQYF	TGTGCCAGCAGTTCCCTCCGTTGGGGGCGATTGGACGAGCAGTACTTC
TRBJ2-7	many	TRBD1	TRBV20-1	CSARVLQTGATYEQYF	TGCAGTGCTAGAGTTCTCCAGACAGGGGCGACCTACGAGCAGTACTTC
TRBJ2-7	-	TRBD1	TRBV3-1	CASSTPQGRAYEQYF	TGTGCCAGCAGCACTCCACAGGGGCGCGCCTACGAGCAGTACTTC
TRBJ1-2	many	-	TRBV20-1	CSAPLGDYGYTF	TGCAGTGCCCCTCTGGGTGACTATGGCTACACCTTC
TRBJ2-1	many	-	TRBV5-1	CASSLVGGSYNEQFF	TGCGCCAGCAGCTTGGTTGGGGGCTCCTACAATGAGCAGTTCTTC
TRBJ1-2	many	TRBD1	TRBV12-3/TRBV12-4	CASSTGTEKNYGYTF	TGTGCCAGCAGTACCGGGACAGAGAAAAACTATGGCTACACCTTC
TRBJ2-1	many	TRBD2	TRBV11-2	CASSHRLAGGPQSNEQFF	TGTGCCAGCAGCCACCGACTAGCGGGAGGGCCTCAAAGCAATGAGCAGTTCTTC
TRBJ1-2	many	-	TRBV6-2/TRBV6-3	CASSPGPTFYGYTF	TGTGCCAGCAGCCCGGGACCGACCTTCTATGGCTACACCTTC
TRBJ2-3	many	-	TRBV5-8	CASSPREVGTQYF	TGTGCCAGCAGCCCAAGGGAGGTCGGCACGCAGTATTTT
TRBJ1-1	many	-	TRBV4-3	CASSQERGKNTEAFF	TGCGCCAGCAGCCAAGAGAGGGGGAAGAACACTGAAGCTTTCTTT
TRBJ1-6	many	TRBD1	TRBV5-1	CASSSRDRGRKSPLHF	TGCGCCAGCAGCTCCCGGGACAGGGGTAGGAAATCACCCCTCCACTTT
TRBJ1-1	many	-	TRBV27	CASSFLRKMNTEAFF	TGTGCCAGCAGTTTTCTCAGAAAGATGAACACTGAAGCTTTCTTT
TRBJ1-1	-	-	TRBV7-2	CASSLESGVFTEAFF	TGTGCCAGCAGCTTAGAGTCAGGGGTTTTCACTGAAGCTTTCTTT
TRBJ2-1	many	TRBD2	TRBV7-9	CASSSTSGSSYNEQFF	TGTGCCAGCAGCTCCACTAGCGGGAGCTCCTACAATGAGCAGTTCTTC
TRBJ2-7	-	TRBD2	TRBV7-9	CASSLYSAGGPNYEQYF	TGTGCCAGCAGCTTATACTCGGCGGGAGGGCCTAATTACGAGCAGTACTTC
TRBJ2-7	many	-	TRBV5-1	CASSPMGWEQYF	TGCGCCAGCAGCCCGATGGGGTGGGAGCAGTACTTC
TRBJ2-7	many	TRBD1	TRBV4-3	CASSQEDRGLNEQYF	TGCGCCAGCAGCCAAGAGGACAGGGGGCTCAACGAGCAGTACTTC
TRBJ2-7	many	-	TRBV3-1	CASSQVKYEQYF	TGTGCCAGCAGCCAAGTTAAATACGAGCAGTACTTC
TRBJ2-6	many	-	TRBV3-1	CASSQRYGANVLTF	TGTGCCAGCAGCCAACGGTACGGGGCCAACGTCCTGACTTTC
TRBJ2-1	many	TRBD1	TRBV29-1	CSVDGQGAFYNEQFF	TGCAGCGTTGACGGGCAGGGGGCTTTTTACAATGAGCAGTTCTTC
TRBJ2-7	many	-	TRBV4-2	CASSQDLSGYYEQYF	TGTGCCAGCAGCCAAGATCTCAGCGGGTATTACGAGCAGTACTTC
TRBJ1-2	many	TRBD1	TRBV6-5	CASSYRQGRDGYTF	TGTGCCAGCAGTTACCGACAGGGAAGGGATGGCTACACTTTC
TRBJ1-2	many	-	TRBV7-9	CASSPVGGGKDGYTF	TGTGCCAGCAGCCCCGTTGGGGGGGGCAAGGATGGCTACACCTTC
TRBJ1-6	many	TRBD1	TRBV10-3	CAYQTGLNSPLHF	TGTGCCTACCAGACAGGGCTTAATTCACCCCTCCACTTT
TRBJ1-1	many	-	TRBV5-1	CASSSHNALNTEAFF	TGCGCCAGCAGCTCCCACAACGCCCTGAACACTGAAGCTTTCTTT
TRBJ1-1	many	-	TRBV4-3	CASSQDPGAQDEAFF	TGCGCCAGCAGCCAAGATCCTGGGGCGCAGGACGAAGCTTTCTTT